This TCR beta chain is drawn from a study of vaccination effects on CD4 cells after COVID-19. Pools of viral peptides were used by the ViraFEST assay to expand antigen-specific CD4+ T cells ahead of sequencing. A roughly 11-day culture period preceded the isolation of CD4+ T cells. Every participant took two doses of the BNT162b2 or mRNA-1273 vaccine. Cultures got half-medium changes with IL-2 on days 3 and 7. Profiling relied on immunoSEQ multiplex PCR, and the TCRdb table lists in-frame clones only, not all of them. The data contain roughly 24,000 clones, more than 60% of them seen just once; the ten biggest clones take up approximately 23%. A word on this clone: Its antigen remains unknown.

J gave up 6 bases and V 1 base, and 5 bases lay outside the gene matches. The CDR3 contains 14 residues. Germline-derived CDR1 and CDR2 are GTSNPN and SVGIG (reference sequence). The clonotype was recovered from a human donor who received a COVID-19 vaccine. Sequenced here: CD4+ T cells from PBMCs cultured with HCoV-NL63 spike peptides, sampled after COVID-19 vaccination. The chain links TRBV30 to TRBJ2-2, with 7 positions matching TRBD2. The CDR3 nucleotides read TGTGCCTGGAGTGGGGGGGGAAGGGCCGGGGAGCTGTTTTTT. It is translated as CAWSGGGRAGELFF.